This T cell receptor (beta chain) stems from a study of T cells in Graves' hyperthyroidism and ophthalmopathy. The CDR3 length is 16 residues. The germline V gene encodes CDR1 MNHNS and CDR2 SASEGT. V lost 1 base to trimming and J lost 2 bases, with 14 bases between them. The sample holds a few counts of this clonotype. Its cognate antigen is unknown. Amplified TCR beta CDR3 regions derived from RNA transcripts. First-round RT-PCR with HTBI primers amplified the TCR CDR3 region. TCRdb re-derived calls from the multiplex PCR reads in MiXCR, one entry per CDR3 protein. The sample has over 500,000 distinct CDR3 sequences, around 15% seen once. Study observations and caveats: Blood held most thyroid clonotypes expanded above 0.001 frequency.

The sequence was collected from a woman between 40 and 50 years old with Graves' hyperthyroidism. The sample comprised blood. The chain joins TRBV6-1 to TRBJ1-1; D may be TRBD1 (6 bases). As DNA, the CDR3 is TGTGCCAGCAGTGAAGATAGGGGGGGGCGAAACACTGAAGCTTTCTTT. Residues: CASSEDRGGRNTEAFF.